These T cell receptor beta chains were read from a single sample in a study of blood T cell repertoires in COVID-19. Repertoires were generated with immunoSEQ multiplex PCR, while TCRdb's copy carries only in-frame clones and drops some. The data show a few hundred thousand clones, roughly 85% seen once. The sequenced sample consisted of PBMCs or T cells enriched from blood (not recorded which). These receptors all stem from a man aged 35 to 55 who had recovered from COVID-19. Both conserved end residues are part of each CDR3. The D gene is left open where the match is weak. Size tells how often a clone was seen (once, few, many) or the class of an expanded clone, and some rows leave it out.

v_gene: TRBV19; j_gene: TRBJ1-5; abundance: NA; d_gene: TRBD1; CDR3nt: TGTGCCAGTAGTCTCGATCAGGGGGCTGGGGGCAATCAGCCCCAGCATTTT; CDR3aa: CASSLDQGAGGNQPQHF
v_gene: TRBV5-4; j_gene: TRBJ1-6; abundance: once; d_gene: NA; CDR3nt: TGTGCCAGCAGCTTGGCTGGGGGCAGTTCACCCCTCCACTTT; CDR3aa: CASSLAGGSSPLHF
v_gene: TRBV7-9; j_gene: TRBJ2-2; abundance: NA; d_gene: NA; CDR3nt: TGTGCCAGCAGCTTAGTCCGGTTGAACACCGGGGAGCTGTTTTTT; CDR3aa: CASSLVRLNTGELFF
v_gene: TRBV11-2; j_gene: TRBJ2-7; abundance: NA; d_gene: NA; CDR3nt: TGTGCCAGCAGCCCAGAAGCGGGCCAATTCTACGAGCAGTACTTC; CDR3aa: CASSPEAGQFYEQYF
v_gene: TRBV4-2; j_gene: TRBJ2-7; abundance: NA; d_gene: TRBD2; CDR3nt: TGTGCCAGCAGCCCCTCTACTAGCGGAACCTACGAGCAGTACTTC; CDR3aa: CASSPSTSGTYEQYF
v_gene: TRBV7-9; j_gene: TRBJ2-1; abundance: NA; d_gene: NA; CDR3nt: TGTGCCAGCAGCTCCCTCGACAATGAGCAGTTCTTC; CDR3aa: CASSSLDNEQFF
v_gene: TRBV18; j_gene: TRBJ1-4; abundance: NA; d_gene: NA; CDR3nt: TGTGCCAGCTCACCCAGACAAACAACTAATGAAAAACTGTTTTTT; CDR3aa: CASSPRQTTNEKLFF
v_gene: TRBV6-5; j_gene: TRBJ2-7; abundance: NA; d_gene: NA; CDR3nt: TGTGCCAGCAGGGGACCGGGAGTATCCTACGAGCAGTACTTC; CDR3aa: CASRGPGVSYEQYF
v_gene: TRBV10-3; j_gene: TRBJ2-3; abundance: NA; d_gene: TRBD1; CDR3nt: TGTGCCATCAGTGAGACCAGGACAGGTACCTACACAGATACGCAGTATTTT; CDR3aa: CAISETRTGTYTDTQYF
v_gene: TRBV4-1; j_gene: TRBJ2-7; abundance: NA; d_gene: TRBD2; CDR3nt: TGCGCCAGCAGCCAAGATTTGGGACTAGCGGGAGTTACAAGGACCTACGAGCAGTACTTC; CDR3aa: CASSQDLGLAGVTRTYEQYF
v_gene: TRBV13; j_gene: TRBJ2-7; abundance: once; d_gene: TRBD2; CDR3nt: TGTGCCAGCAGCTCTCTCGGGGGGACTAGCGGGTACGAGCAGTACTTC; CDR3aa: CASSSLGGTSGYEQYF
v_gene: TRBV6-5; j_gene: TRBJ2-7; abundance: NA; d_gene: TRBD2; CDR3nt: TGTGCCAGCAGTTCCTTGACTAGCGGGAGTCGCGAGCAGTACTTC; CDR3aa: CASSSLTSGSREQYF
v_gene: TRBV5-4; j_gene: TRBJ2-3; abundance: NA; d_gene: NA; CDR3nt: TGTGCCAGCAACTTGGGAGCGGAGGGAACAGATACGCAGTATTTT; CDR3aa: CASNLGAEGTDTQYF
v_gene: TRBV28; j_gene: TRBJ2-7; abundance: few; d_gene: TRBD1; CDR3nt: TGTGCCAGCAGTCCCAGGACAGGGTTTCGGGAGCAGTACTTC; CDR3aa: CASSPRTGFREQYF
v_gene: TRBV5-6; j_gene: TRBJ2-1; abundance: NA; d_gene: NA; CDR3nt: TGTGCCAGCACCCCACAGGGTTTAGGTGAGCAGTTCTTC; CDR3aa: CASTPQGLGEQFF
v_gene: TRBV29-1; j_gene: TRBJ2-7; abundance: NA; d_gene: TRBD2; CDR3nt: TGCAGCGCCTTGTCCGGGACTAGCGGGTGGGCCTACGAGCAGTACTTC; CDR3aa: CSALSGTSGWAYEQYF
v_gene: TRBV5-6; j_gene: TRBJ2-7; abundance: NA; d_gene: NA; CDR3nt: TGTGCCAGCAGCTTGGATGGTATGGCAGGGCGCGAGCAGTACTTC; CDR3aa: CASSLDGMAGREQYF
v_gene: TRBV7-3; j_gene: TRBJ1-1; abundance: NA; d_gene: TRBD1; CDR3nt: TGTGCCAGCAGATTTACGGACAGGGTCAACACTGAAGCTTTCTTT; CDR3aa: CASRFTDRVNTEAFF
v_gene: TRBV7-6; j_gene: TRBJ1-6; abundance: NA; d_gene: NA; CDR3nt: TGTGCCAGCAGTCCCCAGGGTTCCTATAATTCACCCCTCCACTTT; CDR3aa: CASSPQGSYNSPLHF
v_gene: TRBV9; j_gene: TRBJ2-7; abundance: NA; d_gene: TRBD1; CDR3nt: TGTGCCAGCAGCCCCAGCCCCGGGACAGCCTACGAGCAGTACTTC; CDR3aa: CASSPSPGTAYEQYF
v_gene: TRBV29-1; j_gene: TRBJ2-7; abundance: NA; d_gene: TRBD2; CDR3nt: TGCAGCGCCCGGACTAGCGGGAACTACGAGCAGTACTTC; CDR3aa: CSARTSGNYEQYF
v_gene: TRBV30; j_gene: TRBJ2-7; abundance: NA; d_gene: NA; CDR3nt: TGTGCCTGGAGTGTATGGGCTAGCGCGAACTACGAGCAGTACTTC; CDR3aa: CAWSVWASANYEQYF
v_gene: TRBV5-6; j_gene: TRBJ1-2; abundance: NA; d_gene: NA; CDR3nt: TGTGCCAGCAGCTTGGATAGGGGGAGATATGGTGGCTACACCTTC; CDR3aa: CASSLDRGRYGGYTF
v_gene: TRBV28; j_gene: TRBJ2-3; abundance: once; d_gene: TRBD1; CDR3nt: TGTGCCAGCAGAGGGGACAGGGAAACCCTTGTGCAGTATTTT; CDR3aa: CASRGDRETLVQYF
v_gene: TRBV11-3; j_gene: TRBJ2-7; abundance: few; d_gene: TRBD1; CDR3nt: TGTGCCAGCAGCTTGACAGGGACCTACGAGCAGTACTTC; CDR3aa: CASSLTGTYEQYF
v_gene: TRBV5-6; j_gene: TRBJ2-7; abundance: NA; d_gene: TRBD2; CDR3nt: TGTGCCAGCAGCTTGGCTCCGACTAGCGGTTACGAGCAGTACTTC; CDR3aa: CASSLAPTSGYEQYF
v_gene: TRBV4-1; j_gene: TRBJ1-2; abundance: NA; d_gene: NA; CDR3nt: TGCGCCAGCAGCCAAGCGTCCGCAGGATATTATGGCTACACCTTC; CDR3aa: CASSQASAGYYGYTF
v_gene: TRBV7-9; j_gene: TRBJ2-1; abundance: NA; d_gene: TRBD1; CDR3nt: TGTGCCAGCAGCCTGGGACAGAACAATGAGCAGTTCTTC; CDR3aa: CASSLGQNNEQFF
v_gene: TRBV15; j_gene: TRBJ1-5; abundance: NA; d_gene: TRBD1; CDR3nt: TGTGCCACCAGCAGAGCCAGAGGGGGCCAGCCCCAGCATTTT; CDR3aa: CATSRARGGQPQHF
v_gene: TRBV24-1; j_gene: TRBJ1-1; abundance: NA; d_gene: NA; CDR3nt: TGTGCCACCAGTCTGATGCAGGGAGGGATGAACACTGAAGCTTTCTTT; CDR3aa: CATSLMQGGMNTEAFF
v_gene: TRBV12-1; j_gene: TRBJ1-5; abundance: NA; d_gene: NA; CDR3nt: TGTGCCAGCAGCTTTGCGGGAGGGCAGGGGGCGAATCAGCCCCAGCATTTT; CDR3aa: CASSFAGGQGANQPQHF
v_gene: TRBV20-1; j_gene: TRBJ2-5; abundance: NA; d_gene: NA; CDR3nt: TGCAGTGCTAGGGGCTCCCAGACCCAGTACTTC; CDR3aa: CSARGSQTQYF
v_gene: TRBV4-1; j_gene: TRBJ2-7; abundance: once; d_gene: TRBD2; CDR3nt: TGCGCCAGCAGCCATGAAAATAACATAGCGGGAGGCTCCTACGAGCAGTACTTC; CDR3aa: CASSHENNIAGGSYEQYF